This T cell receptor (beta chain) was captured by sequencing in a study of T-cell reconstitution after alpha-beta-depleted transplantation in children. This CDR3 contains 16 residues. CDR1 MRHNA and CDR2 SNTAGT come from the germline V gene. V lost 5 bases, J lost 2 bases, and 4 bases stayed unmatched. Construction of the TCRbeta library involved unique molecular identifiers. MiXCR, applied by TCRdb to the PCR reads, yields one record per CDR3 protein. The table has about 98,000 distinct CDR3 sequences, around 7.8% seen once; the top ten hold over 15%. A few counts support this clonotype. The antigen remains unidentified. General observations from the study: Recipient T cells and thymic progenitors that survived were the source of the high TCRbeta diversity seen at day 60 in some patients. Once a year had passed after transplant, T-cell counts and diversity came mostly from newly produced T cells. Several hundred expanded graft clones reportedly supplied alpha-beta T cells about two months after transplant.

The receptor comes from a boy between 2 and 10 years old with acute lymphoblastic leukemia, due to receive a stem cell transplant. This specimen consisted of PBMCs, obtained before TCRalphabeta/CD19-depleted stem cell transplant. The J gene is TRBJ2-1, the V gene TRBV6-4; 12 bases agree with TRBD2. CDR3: CASSPSGGEAYNEQFF. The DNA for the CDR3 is TGTGCCAGCAGTCCTAGCGGGGGGGAAGCCTACAATGAGCAGTTCTTC.